The rows below give T cell receptor beta chains drawn from one sample of a study of glioma-infiltrating T cells after dendritic cell vaccination. Only in-frame clones appear in the TCRdb table, and some are missing; sequencing was by immunoSEQ multiplex PCR. The data contain 65,000 to 90,000 clones, over 70% of them singletons. Sequenced here: blood, sampled before dendritic cell vaccination. The receptors here all came from a human donor with glioblastoma. CDR3s include the opening cysteine and the closing phenylalanine or tryptophan. A D gene is named only where the DNA matches it firmly. Size is stated for part of the rows, as once, few or many counts, or as a class when the clone is expanded.

d_call	v_call	j_call	clone_size	cdr3_length	cdr3_nt	cdr3_aa
TRBD1	TRBV5-6	TRBJ1-2	-	13	TGTGCCAGCAGCGAACTGACAGGGTATGGCTACACCTTC	CASSELTGYGYTF
-	TRBV18	TRBJ1-2	once	17	TGTGCCAGCTCACTTACTCCCGGGACGGAGGGACGTAATGGCTACACCTTC	CASSLTPGTEGRNGYTF
TRBD2	TRBV7-7	TRBJ2-1	-	15	TGTGCCAGCAGCTTAGGCGGGGGACCCTACAATGAGCAGTTCTTC	CASSLGGGPYNEQFF
-	TRBV2	TRBJ1-2	once	12	TGTGCCAGCCTGACAGAGATGAGGGGCTACACCTTC	CASLTEMRGYTF
-	TRBV11-3	TRBJ2-5	-	13	TGTGCCAGCAGCTTGGGGCAGGCAGAGCCCCAGTACTTC	CASSLGQAEPQYF
-	TRBV5-1	TRBJ1-2	-	17	TGCGCCAGCAGTGAAGGAGGCCTCTCCGTCGGTTACTATGGCTACACCTTC	CASSEGGLSVGYYGYTF
TRBD1	TRBV10-3	TRBJ1-4	-	13	TGTGCCACCCGACAGGGTCCTAATGAAAAACTGTTTTTT	CATRQGPNEKLFF
TRBD2	TRBV18	TRBJ2-1	-	14	TGTGCCAGCTCACCGGGCGGGAGGTCCAATGAGCAGTTCTTC	CASSPGGRSNEQFF
-	TRBV5-4	TRBJ2-7	-	14	TGTGCCAGCAGCTTAGCAGGAGGGACCTACGAGCAGTACTTC	CASSLAGGTYEQYF
-	TRBV18	TRBJ1-5	once	15	TGTGCCAGCTCACCAGGCCAGGATAGCAATCAGCCCCAGCATTTT	CASSPGQDSNQPQHF
-	TRBV7-8	TRBJ1-2	once	14	TGTGCCAGCAGCCCAAACGCCGGGTTTTATGGCTACACCTTC	CASSPNAGFYGYTF
-	TRBV5-1	TRBJ1-1	-	14	TGCGCCAGCAGACCCAACAGGGTGGGGACTGAAGCTTTCTTT	CASRPNRVGTEAFF
-	TRBV5-4	TRBJ2-7	-	13	TGTGCCAGCAGCCGTGACAGGTCCCACGAGCAGTACTTC	CASSRDRSHEQYF
-	TRBV5-4	TRBJ2-3	-	15	TGTGCCAGCAGCTTGGCGACGGGGAGCACAGATACGCAGTATTTT	CASSLATGSTDTQYF
TRBD1	TRBV29-1	TRBJ2-1	-	14	TGCAGCGTTGACGGACAGGGCGGTTACAATGAGCAGTTCTTC	CSVDGQGGYNEQFF
-	TRBV5-4	TRBJ2-5	few	14	TGTGCCAGCAGCCCCCCGTGGGCTCAAGAGACCCAGTACTTC	CASSPPWAQETQYF
TRBD2	TRBV30	TRBJ2-1	-	16	TGTGCCTGGGGGTCACTAGCGGGAGCTTCCCGTTCCGAGCAGTTCTTC	CAWGSLAGASRSEQFF
-	TRBV21-1	TRBJ2-7	once	15	TGTGCCAGCAGACCACCAGGACAGGGGGCGTGGGAGCAGTACTTC	CASRPPGQGAWEQYF
TRBD1	TRBV7-9	TRBJ2-3	-	14	TGTGCCAGCAGCCCTGGACAGGGGGCAGATACGCAGTATTTT	CASSPGQGADTQYF
-	TRBV18	TRBJ1-3	-	14	TGTGCCAGCTCACCACCCACTTCTGGAAACACCATATATTTT	CASSPPTSGNTIYF
-	TRBV6-6	TRBJ1-5	-	15	TGTGCCAGCAGTTACCGACAGGCACGGAATCAGCCCCAGCATTTT	CASSYRQARNQPQHF
-	TRBV11-2	TRBJ1-1	-	16	TGTGCCAGCAGCTTAGGGACGGTGCAGGGAAACACTGAAGCTTTCTTT	CASSLGTVQGNTEAFF
-	TRBV6-5	TRBJ2-4	-	16	TGTGCCAGCAGTTACTCGGGGGGCGGGGGCAAAAACATTCAGTACTTC	CASSYSGGGGKNIQYF
TRBD2	TRBV4-1	TRBJ2-1	few	19	TGCGCCAGCAGCCAAGATCAGGAGAGGACTAGCGGGAGGATGAGGGAGCAGTTCTTC	CASSQDQERTSGRMREQFF
TRBD1	TRBV6-1	TRBJ2-7	-	14	TGTGCCAGCAGCCCCCAGGGACAGGGGAACGAGCAGTACTTC	CASSPQGQGNEQYF
-	TRBV5-4	TRBJ1-6	-	17	TGTGCCAGCAGCTTGGCAGGGATAGCGGGTGGCGGATCACCCCTCCACTTT	CASSLAGIAGGGSPLHF
-	TRBV2	TRBJ1-2	-	11	TGTGCCAGCATTATCAAACAGGGTTGCACCTTC	CASIIKQGCTF
TRBD1	TRBV4-1	TRBJ1-1	-	17	TGCGCCAGCAGCCAAATCCGACAGGGGGCCTTTTTGACTGAAGCTTTCTTT	CASSQIRQGAFLTEAFF
-	TRBV6-1	TRBJ2-4	-	15	TGTGCCAGCAGTGAATTGGCCAGAAGGGGAAACATTCAGTACTTC	CASSELARRGNIQYF
-	TRBV5-4	TRBJ1-4	few	13	TGTGCCAGCAGCCCTGCCGGGAATGAAAAACTGTTTTTT	CASSPAGNEKLFF
TRBD1	TRBV11-2	TRBJ1-5	few	15	TGTGCCAGCAGCTGGGGGACAGGGGCGCATCAGCCCCAGCATTTT	CASSWGTGAHQPQHF
-	TRBV19	TRBJ2-3	once	15	TGTGCCAGTAGTATAGGGGCCGGATCCACAGATACGCAGTATTTT	CASSIGAGSTDTQYF
-	TRBV6-5	TRBJ2-1	-	14	TGTGCCATAGGGGCGGTAACGACCTACAATGAGCAGTTCTTC	CAIGAVTTYNEQFF
TRBD2	TRBV7-9	TRBJ2-7	-	14	TGTGCCAGCTCAAAATCGGGGGGATCCTACGAGCAGTACTTC	CASSKSGGSYEQYF
-	TRBV6-5	TRBJ2-7	-	15	TGTGCCAGCAGGCAAGACAGTAAGGTAAAATACGAGCAGTACTTC	CASRQDSKVKYEQYF
TRBD1	TRBV11-2	TRBJ2-5	-	14	TGTGCCAGCAGATTAAACAGGGGGCGGGAGACCCAGTACTTC	CASRLNRGRETQYF
-	TRBV5-1	TRBJ2-2	-	14	TGCGCCAGCACCCCCCAACAGAACACCGGGGAGCTGTTTTTT	CASTPQQNTGELFF
TRBD2	TRBV2	TRBJ2-1	-	17	TGTGCCAGCAGTTTCCCGGGACTAGCGGGGGGAAGGGATGAGCAGTTCTTC	CASSFPGLAGGRDEQFF
-	TRBV18	TRBJ1-2	-	13	TGTGCCAGCTTCGGGACTGCTAACTATGGCTACACCTTC	CASFGTANYGYTF